This section outlines one TCR beta chain sequence together with its context. Its antigen is currently unknown. The entry originates in a study of cytomegalovirus exposure and HLA in healthy donors. CDR1 is ENHRY and CDR2 is SYGVKD in the germline V gene. The CDR3 contains 14 residues. The V and J ends lost 3 bases and 8 bases respectively, with 13 bases between them. Study-level results: A highly shared variant cluster was judged a likely technical artifact.

Researchers ran the PCR with 60 Vbeta and 13 Jbeta primers. Repertoires were generated with immunoSEQ multiplex PCR, while TCRdb's copy carries only in-frame clones and drops some. Altogether fewer than 100,000 clones are present, around 80% being singletons, with the ten largest covering 0.7% to 0.85%. This TCR was recovered from a woman aged 60 to 75 in good health and CMV-seronegative. The chain employs TRBV10-3 and TRBJ2-2, with D perhaps TRBD1 (6 bases). Input material: PBMCs. CDR3 loop: CAISEIQGPGELFF. The CDR3 nucleotides are TGTGCCATCAGTGAAATACAGGGCCCTGGGGAGCTGTTTTTT.